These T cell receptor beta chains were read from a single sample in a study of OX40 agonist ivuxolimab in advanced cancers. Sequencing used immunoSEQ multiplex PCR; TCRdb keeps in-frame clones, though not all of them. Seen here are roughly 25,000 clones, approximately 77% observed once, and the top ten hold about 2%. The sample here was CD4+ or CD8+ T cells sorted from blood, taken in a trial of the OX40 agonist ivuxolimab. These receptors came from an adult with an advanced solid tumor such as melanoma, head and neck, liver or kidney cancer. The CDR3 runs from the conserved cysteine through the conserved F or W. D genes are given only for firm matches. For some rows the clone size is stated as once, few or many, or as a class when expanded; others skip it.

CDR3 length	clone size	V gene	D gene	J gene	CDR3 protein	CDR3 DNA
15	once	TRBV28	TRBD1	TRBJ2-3	CASSRTGTGTDTQYF	TGTGCCAGCAGCAGGACAGGGACAGGCACAGATACGCAGTATTTT
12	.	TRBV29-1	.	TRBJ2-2	CSVGREAGELFF	TGCAGCGTTGGCAGGGAGGCCGGGGAGCTGTTTTTT
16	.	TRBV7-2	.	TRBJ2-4	CASSLQSQLAKNIQYF	TGTGCCAGCAGCTTACAAAGTCAGCTAGCCAAAAACATTCAGTACTTC
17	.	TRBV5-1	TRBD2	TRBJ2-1	CASDETRAGGTYNEQFF	TGCGCCAGCGACGAAACTAGAGCGGGGGGTACCTACAATGAGCAGTTCTTC
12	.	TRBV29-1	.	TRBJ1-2	CSVEEGSLGYTF	TGCAGCGTTGAGGAGGGCAGCCTTGGCTACACCTTC
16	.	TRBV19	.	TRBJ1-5	CASSPRTGVPYQPQHF	TGTGCCAGTAGTCCTCGGACTGGGGTGCCCTATCAGCCCCAGCATTTT
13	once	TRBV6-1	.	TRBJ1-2	CASSDRVGYGYTF	TGTGCCAGCAGTGACAGGGTAGGGTATGGCTACACCTTC
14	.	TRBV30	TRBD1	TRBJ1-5	CAWNPGTGNQPQHF	TGTGCCTGGAACCCCGGGACAGGGAACCAGCCCCAGCATTTT
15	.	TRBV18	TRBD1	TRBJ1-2	CASSPDRGGGYGYTF	TGTGCCAGCTCACCCGACAGGGGTGGAGGCTATGGCTACACCTTC
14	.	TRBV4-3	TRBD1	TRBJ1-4	CASSPDRVGEKLFF	TGCGCCAGCAGCCCGGACAGGGTCGGGGAAAAACTGTTTTTT
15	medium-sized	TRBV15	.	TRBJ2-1	CATSRAIQNLNEQFF	TGTGCCACCAGCAGGGCCATACAGAACTTGAATGAGCAGTTCTTC
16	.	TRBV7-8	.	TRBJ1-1	CASSAQTTGMNTEAFF	TGTGCCAGCAGCGCCCAAACCACAGGGATGAACACTGAAGCTTTCTTT
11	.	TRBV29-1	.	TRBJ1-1	CSVDWGTEAFF	TGCAGCGTAGACTGGGGCACTGAAGCTTTCTTT
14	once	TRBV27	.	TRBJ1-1	CASSFSGRNTEAFF	TGTGCCAGCAGTTTTTCTGGCCGGAACACTGAAGCTTTCTTT
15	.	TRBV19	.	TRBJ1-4	CASSRDRPTNEKLFF	TGTGCCAGTAGCCGTGACCGACCAACTAATGAAAAACTGTTTTTT
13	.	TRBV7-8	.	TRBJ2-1	CASSSAGYNEQFF	TGTGCCAGCAGCTCAGCGGGCTACAATGAGCAGTTCTTC
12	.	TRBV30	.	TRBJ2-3	CAWSVSTDTQYF	TGTGCCTGGAGCGTAAGCACAGATACGCAGTATTTT
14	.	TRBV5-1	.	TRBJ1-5	CASSPTDSFGPQHF	TGCGCCAGCAGCCCTACCGACTCCTTTGGGCCCCAGCATTTT
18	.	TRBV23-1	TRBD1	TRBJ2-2	CASSQSYSTGKGTGELFF	TGCGCCAGCAGTCAATCCTATTCGACAGGGAAAGGTACCGGGGAGCTGTTTTTT
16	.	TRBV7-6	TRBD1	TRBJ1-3	CASSHPGQGVGNTIYF	TGTGCCAGCAGCCACCCGGGACAGGGAGTAGGAAACACCATATATTTT
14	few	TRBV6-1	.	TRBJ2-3	CASSTSLGQYTQYF	TGTGCCAGCAGTACCTCTTTGGGGCAATATACGCAGTATTTT
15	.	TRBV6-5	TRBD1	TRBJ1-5	CASSYSGQGNQPQHF	TGTGCCAGCAGTTACTCAGGACAGGGCAATCAGCCCCAGCATTTT
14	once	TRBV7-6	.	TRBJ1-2	CASSLDGGLGGYTF	TGTGCCAGCAGCTTAGATGGGGGGTTAGGTGGCTACACCTTC
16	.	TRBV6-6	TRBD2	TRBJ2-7	CASTQTTTGTRKEQYF	TGTGCCAGCACTCAAACCACCACCGGGACTAGGAAGGAGCAGTACTTC
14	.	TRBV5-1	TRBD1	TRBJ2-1	CASSFVNRGDEQFF	TGCGCCAGCAGCTTCGTGAACAGGGGCGATGAGCAGTTCTTC
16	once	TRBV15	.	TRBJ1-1	CATSRDGRGMNTEAFF	TGTGCTACCAGCAGAGATGGCAGAGGGATGAACACTGAAGCTTTCTTT
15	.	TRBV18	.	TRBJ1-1	CASGIGGQLSTEAFF	TGTGCCAGCGGGATCGGGGGGCAATTGAGCACTGAAGCTTTCTTT
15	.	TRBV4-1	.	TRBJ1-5	CASSQSPQGIQPQHF	TGCGCCAGCAGCCAAAGCCCACAGGGTATCCAGCCCCAGCATTTT
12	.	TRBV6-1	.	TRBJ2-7	CASSEGGLEQYF	TGTGCCAGCAGTGAAGGGGGGCTCGAGCAGTACTTC
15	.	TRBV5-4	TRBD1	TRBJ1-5	CASSLDRGRGAPQHF	TGTGCCAGCAGCTTGGACAGGGGGCGGGGGGCGCCCCAGCATTTT
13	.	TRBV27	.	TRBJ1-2	CASSSDIDYGYTF	TGTGCCAGCAGTTCCGACATTGACTATGGCTACACCTTC
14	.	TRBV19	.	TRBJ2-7	CASRPLTGSAEQYF	TGTGCCAGTAGACCACTAACAGGGTCGGCCGAGCAGTACTTC
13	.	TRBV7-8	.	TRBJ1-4	CASSGGVDEKLFF	TGTGCATCTTCAGGTGGTGTTGACGAAAAACTGTTTTTT
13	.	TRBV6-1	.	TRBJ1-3	CASSFSSGNTIYF	TGTGCCAGCAGTTTCAGCTCTGGAAACACCATATATTTT
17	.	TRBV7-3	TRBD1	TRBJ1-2	CASSFASGTGVNYGYTF	TGTGCCAGCAGCTTTGCATCCGGGACAGGGGTGAACTATGGCTACACCTTC
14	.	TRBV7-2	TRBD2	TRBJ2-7	CASSFSGKSYEQYF	TGTGCCAGCAGCTTCAGCGGGAAGTCCTACGAGCAGTACTTC
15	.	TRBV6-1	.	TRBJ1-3	CASSRTASSGNTIYF	TGTGCCAGCAGTCGGACGGCGAGCTCTGGAAACACCATATATTTT
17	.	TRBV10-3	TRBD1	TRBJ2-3	CASSLSPGTGGFDTQYF	TGTGCCTCCTCACTAAGTCCCGGGACAGGGGGCTTTGATACGCAGTATTTT
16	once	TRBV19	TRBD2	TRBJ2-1	CASSSTLAGAGNEQFF	TGTGCCAGTAGCTCTACACTAGCGGGAGCAGGAAATGAGCAGTTCTTC
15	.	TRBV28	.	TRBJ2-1	CASSSGDDETNEQFF	TGTGCCAGCAGTTCAGGAGACGACGAGACGAATGAGCAGTTCTTC
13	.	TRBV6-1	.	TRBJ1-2	CASSSDRADGYTF	TGTGCCAGCAGCAGCGACAGAGCAGATGGCTACACCTTC